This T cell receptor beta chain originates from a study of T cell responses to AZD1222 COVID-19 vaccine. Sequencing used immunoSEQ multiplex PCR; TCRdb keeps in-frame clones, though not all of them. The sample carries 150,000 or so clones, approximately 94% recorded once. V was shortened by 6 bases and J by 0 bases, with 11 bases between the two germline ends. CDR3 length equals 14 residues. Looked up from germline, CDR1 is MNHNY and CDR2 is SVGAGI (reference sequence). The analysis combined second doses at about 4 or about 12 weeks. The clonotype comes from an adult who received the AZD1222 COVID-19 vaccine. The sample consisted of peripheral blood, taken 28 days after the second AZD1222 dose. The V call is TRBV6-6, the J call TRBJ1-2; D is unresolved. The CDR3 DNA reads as TGTGCCAGCAGCCCTAAGGCGGCTAACTATGGCTACACCTTC. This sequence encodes CASSPKAANYGYTF.